This entry lists 13 T cell receptor beta chains sequenced from one sample in a study of blood T cells in healthy people across ages. Sample-barcoded 5' priming and a J-beta primer mix drove a second PCR of about 7 to 11 cycles. TCRdb re-called the 5' RACE reads with MiXCR, one entry per CDR3 protein. The sample comprises around 1,000,000 distinct CDR3 sequences, almost 25% of which are singletons, and about 0.72% rests with the top ten. This sample was shared with a second study, whose subject was T cells of mothers and their children.

Source material: blood. The source of these receptors is a girl aged 2 to 10 in good health.

V gene TRBV28 combines with J gene TRBJ2-1, with unresolved D. The DNA end lines up better with TRBJ2-7; the J call may be wrong. From germline, CDR1 is MDHEN and CDR2 SYDVKM. The CDR3 runs to 16 residues. The CDR3 DNA reads TGTGCCATCGAAGGACGCCAGCTCGAAAGTTCCTACGAGCAGTACTTC. Translated, it gives CAIEGRQLESSYEQYF.

Many counts were recorded for this clonotype. This chain links TRBV7-8 with TRBJ2-4, with D unclear. Germline V gene lookup returns CDR1 SGHVS and CDR2 FQNEAQ. Trimming left V 3 bases short and J 3 bases short, with 21 bases between. CDR3 length: 18 amino acids. The CDR3 nucleotides read TGTGCCAGCAGCTTGGACGTAAGCGTCTACATGGGCAAAAACATTCAGTACTTC. Its protein is CASSLDVSVYMGKNIQYF.

This clonotype was counted only a few times. The chain employs TRBV20-1 and TRBJ2-2, with a weak D call TRBD2 (6 bases). V lost 3 bases and J 3 bases, leaving 14 bases between the germline ends. In germline, CDR1 is DFQATT, CDR2 SNEGSKA (reference sequence). The CDR3 has 15 residues. CDR3 protein: CSARVSSVYTGELFF. CDR3 in DNA: TGCAGTGCTAGGGTGTCTAGCGTATACACCGGGGAGCTGTTTTTT.

The V call is TRBV28, the J call TRBJ2-1, with D possibly matching TRBD2 (5 bases). Judging by the DNA end, TRBJ2-5 fits better; the J call may be wrong. Germline V CDR1 and CDR2: MDHEN, SYDVKM. The CDR3 covers 15 residues. In DNA form, the CDR3 reads TGTGCCAGCAGCCCTTTGCAGGCTTCGGGGGAGACCCAGTACTTC. Translating gives CASSPLQASGETQYF.

This clonotype appeared a few times. The chain combines TRBV7-9 with TRBJ1-1; D remains unclear. Trimming removed 1 base from V and 7 bases from J, with 10 bases in between. CDR1 is SEHNR and CDR2 is FQNEAQ in the germline V gene (reference sequence). The CDR3 is made up of 13 amino acids. CDR3 nucleotides: TGTGCCAGCAGCTTAGTCGGTACCCGTGAAGCTTTCTTT. This encodes CASSLVGTREAFF.

This chain connects TRBV20-1 to TRBJ2-1, with a possible D match to TRBD1 (6 bases). Trimming took off 1 base at V and 3 bases at J, with 13 bases between the two ends. Germline CDR1 is DFQATT and CDR2 is SNEGSKA (reference sequence). CDR3 length: 15 amino acids. The CDR3, as DNA: TGCAGTGCTAGAGGTGGTGGACAGTACTACAATGAGCAGTTCTTC. It translates to CSARGGGQYYNEQFF.

This clonotype was counted a few times. The chain employs TRBV6-5 and TRBJ1-1; possibly TRBD1 for D (5 bases). Germline V lookup: CDR1 MNHEY, CDR2 SVGAGI. This CDR3 contains 14 residues. V was clipped by 6 bases and J by 4 bases, with 15 bases between them. The DNA for the CDR3 is TGTGCCAGCAGCCGGACGGGGGAGATCACTGAAGCTTTCTTT. It translates to CASSRTGEITEAFF.

The chain recombines TRBV13 with TRBJ2-3; 7 nucleotides line up with TRBD1. The CDR3 loop spans 16 amino acids. Germline loops: CDR1 PRHDT, CDR2 FYEKMQ (reference sequence). Losses at the gene ends were 0 bases for V and 0 bases for J; bases not matched to a gene: 3. CDR3 sequence (DNA): TGTGCCAGCAGCTTAGGCCCGACAGGGAGCACAGATACGCAGTATTTT. Residues: CASSLGPTGSTDTQYF.

There are a few counts of this clonotype. The chain combines TRBV7-2 with TRBJ2-3; TRBD1 matches 7 bases. The germline V gene has CDR1 SGHTA and CDR2 FQGNSA. The CDR3 totals 14 residues. V gave up 2 bases and J gave up 5 bases; unmatched junction bases: 4. For the CDR3, the DNA is TGTGCCAGCAGCTTATATAGGGGGCAAGATACGCAGTATTTT. Its translation: CASSLYRGQDTQYF. Using reference TRBV7-2 and TRBJ2-3 for the parts outside the CDR3, the full variable domain is GAGVSQSPSNKVTEKGKDVELRCDPISGHTALYWYRQSLGQGLEFLIYFQGNSAPDKSGLPSDRFSAERTGGSVSTLTIQRTQQEDSAVYLCASSLYRGQDTQYFGPGTRLTVL.

The chain employs TRBV12-3 or TRBV12-4 and TRBJ1-4, with D maybe TRBD1 (5 bases). This CDR3 contains 14 residues. Trimming stripped 3 bases from V and 8 bases from J, with 13 bases between. The CDR3: CASSFGGSAEKLFF. CDR3 nucleotides: TGTGCCAGCAGTTTCGGGGGATCGGCGGAAAAACTGTTTTTT.

V is TRBV29-1 and J is TRBJ2-3; 10 bases align to TRBD2. This CDR3 region has 15 residues. The junction had 10 bases not matched to a gene; V was cut back by 6 bases and J by 4 bases. Germline CDR1 reads SQVTM; CDR2 reads ANQGSEA. The DNA of the CDR3 is TGCAGCGTCCCGAACCCTACTAGCGGGGCAGATACGCAGTATTTT. Translated, it gives CSVPNPTSGADTQYF.

V and J are TRBV7-2 and TRBJ2-1, with D unclear. CDR3 length: 13 amino acids. V was trimmed by 8 bases and J by 4 bases, leaving 12 bases between them. Germline CDR1 SGHTA, CDR2 FQGNSA. The CDR3 loop is CASCEPGYNEQFF. The CDR3 DNA is TGTGCCAGCTGCGAACCTGGATACAATGAGCAGTTCTTC. Full variable domain (outside the CDR3, taken from reference TRBV7-2 and TRBJ2-1): GAGVSQSPSNKVTEKGKDVELRCDPISGHTALYWYRQSLGQGLEFLIYFQGNSAPDKSGLPSDRFSAERTGGSVSTLTIQRTQQEDSAVYLCASCEPGYNEQFFGPGTRLTVL.

The chain is built from TRBV4-3 and TRBJ2-1; 7 positions match TRBD2. V shed 0 bases, J shed 6 bases, and the junction held 17 bases outside the gene matches. The CDR3 sequence is 19 residues long. Germline CDR1 and CDR2: LGHNA and YSLEER. The DNA of the CDR3 is TGCGCCAGCAGCCAAGATCTCTATCCTAGCGGTAGGGGTCCCAATGAGCAGTTCTTC. Translated: CASSQDLYPSGRGPNEQFF.